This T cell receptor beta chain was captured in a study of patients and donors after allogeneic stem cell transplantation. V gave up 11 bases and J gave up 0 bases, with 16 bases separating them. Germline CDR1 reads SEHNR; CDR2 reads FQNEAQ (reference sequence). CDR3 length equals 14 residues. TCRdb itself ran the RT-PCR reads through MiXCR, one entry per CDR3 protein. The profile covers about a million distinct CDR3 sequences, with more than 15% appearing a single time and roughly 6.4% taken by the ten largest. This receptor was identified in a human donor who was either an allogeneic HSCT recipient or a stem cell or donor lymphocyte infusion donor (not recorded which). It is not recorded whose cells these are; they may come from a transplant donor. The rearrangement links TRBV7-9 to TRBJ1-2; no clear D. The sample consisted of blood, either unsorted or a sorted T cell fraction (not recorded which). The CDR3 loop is CACLSDIANYGYTF. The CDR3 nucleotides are TGTGCCTGCCTATCCGACATCGCTAACTATGGCTACACCTTC.